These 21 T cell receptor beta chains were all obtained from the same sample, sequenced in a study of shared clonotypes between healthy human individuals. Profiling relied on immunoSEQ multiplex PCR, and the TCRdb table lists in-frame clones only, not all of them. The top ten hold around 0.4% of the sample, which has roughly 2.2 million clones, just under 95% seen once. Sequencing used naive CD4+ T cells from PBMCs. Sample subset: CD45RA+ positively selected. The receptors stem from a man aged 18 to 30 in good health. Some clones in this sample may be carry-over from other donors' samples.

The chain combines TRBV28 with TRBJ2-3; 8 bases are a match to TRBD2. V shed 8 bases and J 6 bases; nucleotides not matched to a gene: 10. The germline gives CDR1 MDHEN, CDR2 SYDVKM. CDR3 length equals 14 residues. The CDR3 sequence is CASSRSGNSDTQYF. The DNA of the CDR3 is TGTGCCAGCTCACGTAGCGGGAATAGCGATACGCAGTATTTT. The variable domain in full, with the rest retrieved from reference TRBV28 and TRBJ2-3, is DVKVTQSSRYLVKRTGEKVFLECVQDMDHENMFWYRQDPGLGLRLIYFSYDVKMKEKGDIPEGYSVSREKKERFSLILESASTNQTSMYLCASSRSGNSDTQYFGPGTRLTVL.

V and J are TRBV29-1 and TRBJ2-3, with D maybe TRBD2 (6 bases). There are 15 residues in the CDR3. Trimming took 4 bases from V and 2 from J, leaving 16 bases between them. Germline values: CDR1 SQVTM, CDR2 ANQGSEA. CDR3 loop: CSVVVGGTVTDTQYF. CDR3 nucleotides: TGCAGCGTTGTAGTCGGAGGGACCGTCACAGATACGCAGTATTTT.

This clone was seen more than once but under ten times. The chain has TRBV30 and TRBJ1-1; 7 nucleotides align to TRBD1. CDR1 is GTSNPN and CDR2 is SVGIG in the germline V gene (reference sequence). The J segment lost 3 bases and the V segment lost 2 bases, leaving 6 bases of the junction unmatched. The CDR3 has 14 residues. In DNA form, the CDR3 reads TGTGCCTGGAGTACATCAGGGGGTTACACTGAAGCTTTCTTT. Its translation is CAWSTSGGYTEAFF.

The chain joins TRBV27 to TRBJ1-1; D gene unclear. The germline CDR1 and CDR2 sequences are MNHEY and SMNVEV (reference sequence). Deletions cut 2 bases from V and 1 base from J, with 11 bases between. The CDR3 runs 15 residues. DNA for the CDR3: TGTGCCAGCAGTTTAATCGGGCGCTGGAACACTGAAGCTTTCTTT. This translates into CASSLIGRWNTEAFF.

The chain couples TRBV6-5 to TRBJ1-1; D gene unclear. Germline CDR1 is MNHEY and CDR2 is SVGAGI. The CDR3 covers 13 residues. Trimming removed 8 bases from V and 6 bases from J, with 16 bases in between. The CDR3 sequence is CASSKLGYAEAFF. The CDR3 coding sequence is TGTGCCAGCTCAAAACTAGGGTACGCTGAAGCTTTCTTT.

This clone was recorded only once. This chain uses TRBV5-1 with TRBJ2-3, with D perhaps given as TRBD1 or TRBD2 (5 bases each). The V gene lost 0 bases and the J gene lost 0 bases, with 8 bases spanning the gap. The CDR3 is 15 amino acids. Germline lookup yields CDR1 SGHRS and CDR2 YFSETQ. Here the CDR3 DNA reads TGCGCCAGCAGCTTGGTGTGGGACAGCACAGATACGCAGTATTTT. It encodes CASSLVWDSTDTQYF.

The CDR3 bases are TGTGCCAGCAGCTACCCTCGAGGGAGGCTAAGAGGGGAGCTGTTTTTT. Its translation is CASSYPRGRLRGELFF. The chain links TRBV7-8 to TRBJ2-2; possible D gene TRBD2, 6 bases. The V end lost 4 bases, the J end lost 8 bases, and 20 bases lay between the germline ends. The CDR3 is made up of 16 amino acids. Germline CDR1 SGHVS, CDR2 FQNEAQ.

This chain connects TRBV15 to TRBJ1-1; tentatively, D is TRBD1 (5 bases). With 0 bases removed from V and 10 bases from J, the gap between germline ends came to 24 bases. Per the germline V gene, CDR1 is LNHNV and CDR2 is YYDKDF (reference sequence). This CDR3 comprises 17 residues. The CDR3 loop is CATSRDRAGIWVGGAFF. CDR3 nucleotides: TGTGCCACCAGCAGAGACCGGGCAGGGATTTGGGTCGGGGGAGCTTTCTTT.

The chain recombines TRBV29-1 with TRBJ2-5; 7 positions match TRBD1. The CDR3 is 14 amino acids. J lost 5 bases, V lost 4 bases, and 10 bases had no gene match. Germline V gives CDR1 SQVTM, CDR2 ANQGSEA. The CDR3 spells CSVAGQGVAETQYF. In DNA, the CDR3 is TGCAGCGTTGCAGGGCAGGGGGTAGCGGAGACCCAGTACTTC.

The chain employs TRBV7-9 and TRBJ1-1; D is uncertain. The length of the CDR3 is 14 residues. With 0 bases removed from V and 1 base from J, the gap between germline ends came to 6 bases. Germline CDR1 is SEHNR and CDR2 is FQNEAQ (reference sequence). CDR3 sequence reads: CASSLAGENTEAFF. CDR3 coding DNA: TGTGCCAGCAGCTTAGCGGGAGAGAACACTGAAGCTTTCTTT. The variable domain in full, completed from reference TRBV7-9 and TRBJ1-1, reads DTGVSQNPRHKITKRGQNVTFRCDPISEHNRLYWYRQTLGQGPEFLTYFQNEAQLEKSRLLSDRFSAERPKGSFSTLEIQRTEQGDSAMYLCASSLAGENTEAFFGQGTRLTVV.

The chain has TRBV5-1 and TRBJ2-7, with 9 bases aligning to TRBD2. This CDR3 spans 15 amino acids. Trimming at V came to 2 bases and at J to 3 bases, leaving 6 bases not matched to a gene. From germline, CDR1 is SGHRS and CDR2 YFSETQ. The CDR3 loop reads CASSFPASGIYEQYF. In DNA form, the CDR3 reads TGCGCCAGCAGCTTTCCGGCTAGCGGGATCTACGAGCAGTACTTC.

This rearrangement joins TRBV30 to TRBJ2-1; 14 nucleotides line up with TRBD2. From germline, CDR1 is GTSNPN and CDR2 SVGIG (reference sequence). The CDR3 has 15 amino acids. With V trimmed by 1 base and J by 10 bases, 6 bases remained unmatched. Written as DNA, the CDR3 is TGTGCCTGGAGTGGGGGACTAGCGGGAGTTAACGAGCAGTTCTTC. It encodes CAWSGGLAGVNEQFF.

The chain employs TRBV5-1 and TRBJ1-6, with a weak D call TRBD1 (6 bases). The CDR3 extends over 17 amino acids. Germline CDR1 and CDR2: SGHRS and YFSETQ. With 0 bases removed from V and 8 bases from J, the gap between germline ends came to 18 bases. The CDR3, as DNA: TGCGCCAGCAGCTTGGAAGCGGTGCCAGGGGCGCATTCACCCCTCCACTTT. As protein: CASSLEAVPGAHSPLHF.

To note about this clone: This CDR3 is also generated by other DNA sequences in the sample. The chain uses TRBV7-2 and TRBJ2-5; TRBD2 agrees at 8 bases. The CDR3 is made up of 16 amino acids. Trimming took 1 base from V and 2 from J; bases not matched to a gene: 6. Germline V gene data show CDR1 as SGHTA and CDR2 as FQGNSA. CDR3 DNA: TGTGCCAGCAGCTTAGGTGGCACTAGCGGACAAGAGACCCAGTACTTC. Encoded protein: CASSLGGTSGQETQYF. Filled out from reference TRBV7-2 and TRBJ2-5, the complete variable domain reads GAGVSQSPSNKVTEKGKDVELRCDPISGHTALYWYRQSLGQGLEFLIYFQGNSAPDKSGLPSDRFSAERTGGSVSTLTIQRTQQEDSAVYLCASSLGGTSGQETQYFGPGTRLLVL.

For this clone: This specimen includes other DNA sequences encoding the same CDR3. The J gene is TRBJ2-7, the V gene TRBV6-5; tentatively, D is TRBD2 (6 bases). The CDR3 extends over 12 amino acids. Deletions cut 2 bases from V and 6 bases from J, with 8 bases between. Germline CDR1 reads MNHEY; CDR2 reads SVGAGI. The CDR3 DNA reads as TGTGCCAGCAGTTACCCGGGAGCCGAGCAGTACTTC. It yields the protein CASSYPGAEQYF.

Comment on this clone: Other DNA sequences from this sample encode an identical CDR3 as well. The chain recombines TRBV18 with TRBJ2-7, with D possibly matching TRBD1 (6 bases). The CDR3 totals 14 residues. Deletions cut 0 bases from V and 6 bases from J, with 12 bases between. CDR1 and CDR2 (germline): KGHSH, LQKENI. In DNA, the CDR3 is TGTGCCAGCTCACCACCAGGGGGAACGGGCGAGCAGTACTTC. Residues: CASSPPGGTGEQYF. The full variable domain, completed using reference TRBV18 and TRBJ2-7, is NAGVMQNPRHLVRRRGQEARLRCSPMKGHSHVYWYRQLPEEGLKFMVYLQKENIIDESGMPKERFSAEFPKEGPSILRIQQVVRGDSAAYFCASSPPGGTGEQYFGPGTRLTVT.

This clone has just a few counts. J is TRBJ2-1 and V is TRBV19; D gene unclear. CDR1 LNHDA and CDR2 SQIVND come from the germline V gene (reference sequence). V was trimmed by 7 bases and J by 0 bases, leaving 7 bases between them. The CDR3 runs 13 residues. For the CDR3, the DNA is TGTGCCAGTACCCGGAGCTCCTACAATGAGCAGTTCTTC. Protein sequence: CASTRSSYNEQFF. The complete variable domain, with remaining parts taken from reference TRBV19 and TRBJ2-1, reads DGGITQSPKYLFRKEGQNVTLSCEQNLNHDAMYWYRQDPGQGLRLIYYSQIVNDFQKGDIAEGYSVSREKKESFPLTVTSAQKNPTAFYLCASTRSSYNEQFFGPGTRLTVL.

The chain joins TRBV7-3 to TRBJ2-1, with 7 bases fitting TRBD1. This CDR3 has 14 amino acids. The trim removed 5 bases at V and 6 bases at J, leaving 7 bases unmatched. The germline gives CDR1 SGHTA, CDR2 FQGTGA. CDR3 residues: CASSRDRVSNEQFF. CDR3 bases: TGTGCCAGCAGCCGAGACAGGGTATCCAATGAGCAGTTCTTC.

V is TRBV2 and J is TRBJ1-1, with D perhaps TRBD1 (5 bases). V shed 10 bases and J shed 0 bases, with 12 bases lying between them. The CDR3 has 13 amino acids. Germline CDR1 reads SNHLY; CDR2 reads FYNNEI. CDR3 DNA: TGTGCCACCAGACAGAAGTTGAACACTGAAGCTTTCTTT. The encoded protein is CATRQKLNTEAFF.

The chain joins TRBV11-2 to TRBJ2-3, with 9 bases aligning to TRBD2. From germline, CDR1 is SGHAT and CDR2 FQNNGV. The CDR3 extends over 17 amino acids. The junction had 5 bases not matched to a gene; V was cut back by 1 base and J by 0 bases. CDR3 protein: CASSLVLTSGSTDTQYF. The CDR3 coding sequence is TGTGCCAGCAGCTTAGTTTTGACTAGCGGAAGCACAGATACGCAGTATTTT.

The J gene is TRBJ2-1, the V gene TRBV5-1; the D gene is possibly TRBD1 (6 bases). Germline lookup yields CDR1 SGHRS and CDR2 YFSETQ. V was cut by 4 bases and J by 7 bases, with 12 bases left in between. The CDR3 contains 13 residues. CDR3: CASSPDRGNEQFF. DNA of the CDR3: TGCGCCAGCAGCCCGGACAGAGGAAATGAGCAGTTCTTC.